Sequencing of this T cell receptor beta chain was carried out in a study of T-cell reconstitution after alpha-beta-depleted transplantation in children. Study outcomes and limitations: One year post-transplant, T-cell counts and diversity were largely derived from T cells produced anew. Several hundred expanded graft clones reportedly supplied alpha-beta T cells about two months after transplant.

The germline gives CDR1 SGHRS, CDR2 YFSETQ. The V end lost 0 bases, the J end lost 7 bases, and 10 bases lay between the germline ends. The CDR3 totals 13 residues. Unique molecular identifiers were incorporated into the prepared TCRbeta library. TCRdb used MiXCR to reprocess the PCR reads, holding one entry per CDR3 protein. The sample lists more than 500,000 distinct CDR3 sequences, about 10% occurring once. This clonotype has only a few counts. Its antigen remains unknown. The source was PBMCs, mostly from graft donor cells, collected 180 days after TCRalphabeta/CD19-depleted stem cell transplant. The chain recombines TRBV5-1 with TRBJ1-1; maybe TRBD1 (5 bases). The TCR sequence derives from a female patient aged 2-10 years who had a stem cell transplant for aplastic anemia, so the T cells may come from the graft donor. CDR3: CASSLGDGYEAFF. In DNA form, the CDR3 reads TGCGCCAGCAGCTTGGGGGACGGCTATGAAGCTTTCTTT.